This T cell receptor (beta chain) was identified during a study of blood T cells in healthy people across ages. Through a sample-barcoded 5' primer and a J-beta primer mix, a second PCR was run for about 6 to 11 cycles. Carrying 12 random nucleotides, a template-switch adaptor labeled each individual cDNA molecule. TCRdb ran MiXCR on the 5' RACE reads and lists one entry per CDR3 protein. The sample yields about 1,500,000 distinct CDR3 sequences, approximately 38% seen once. The origin of this receptor is a woman under 30 in good health. The specimen sequenced was blood.

The CDR3 DNA reads as TGTGCCAGCAGTCCGGGCTCCTTCAAGGAGACCCAGTACTTC. It yields the protein CASSPGSFKETQYF. The chain employs TRBV12-3 or TRBV12-4 and TRBJ2-5; D remains ambiguous. With 5 bases removed from V and 5 bases from J, the gap between germline ends came to 15 bases. This CDR3 is built from 14 residues.